Included here is one T cell receptor (beta chain) sequence, with context. The sample comes from a study of blood T cell repertoires in COVID-19. Study-wide context: COVID-19 samples collected from the United States, Italy and Spain covered acute and convalescent phases.

Each participant's cohort was designated according to participant-reported clinical history. This table comes from immunoSEQ multiplex PCR, and its TCRdb copy is limited to in-frame clones, with some not included. The top ten clones hold around 3% of a sample with over 250,000 clones, 88% of them seen once. After removal of 5 bases from V and 7 bases from J, the junction contained 3 bases not matched to a gene. This CDR3 spans 12 amino acids. CDR1 and CDR2 from the germline V gene are MDHEN and SYDVKM. This receptor was identified in a woman in her 50s who had recovered from COVID-19. J is TRBJ1-2 and V is TRBV28; 8 bases fit TRBD1. Sequencing was performed on PBMCs or T cells enriched from blood (not recorded which). CDR3 coding DNA: TGTGCCAGCAGTATCGACAGGGGTGGCTACACCTTC. It translates to CASSIDRGGYTF.